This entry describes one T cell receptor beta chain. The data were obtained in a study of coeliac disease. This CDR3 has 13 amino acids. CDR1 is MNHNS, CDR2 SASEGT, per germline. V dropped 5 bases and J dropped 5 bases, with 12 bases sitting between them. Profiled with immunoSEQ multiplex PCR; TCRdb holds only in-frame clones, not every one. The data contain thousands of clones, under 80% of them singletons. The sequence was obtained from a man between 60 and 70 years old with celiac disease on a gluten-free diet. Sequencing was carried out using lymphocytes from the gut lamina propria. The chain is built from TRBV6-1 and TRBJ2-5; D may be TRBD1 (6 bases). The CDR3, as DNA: TGTGCCAGCAGTTGGGCCAGGGGTGAGACCCAGTACTTC. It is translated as CASSWARGETQYF.